The clone carrying this T cell receptor beta chain was observed many times. What it binds is unknown. Via MiXCR, TCRdb re-called the reads, giving one row per CDR3 protein. Among more than 500,000 distinct CDR3 sequences, 16% were seen once, and the ten largest hold under 30%. CDR3 length: 17 residues. CDR1 is SGHDN, CDR2 FVKESK, per germline. V gave up 2 bases and J gave up 2 bases, with 18 bases separating them. The data stem from a study of T cell repertoires in cytomegalovirus infection. Findings and limits, study-wide: Ex vivo responses were dominated by HLA-C-restricted CMV-specific TCR beta clonotypes.

The source is a human donor in good health (CMV status not recorded). Some clones in this sample may be carry-over from other donors' samples. This chain uses TRBV14 with TRBJ2-5; D is possibly TRBD2 (6 bases). Sequences were obtained from CD8+ T cells from PBMCs. Here the CDR3 reads CASSQPGRGAEQETQYF. CDR3 in DNA: TGTGCCAGCAGCCAACCAGGGCGGGGAGCGGAGCAAGAGACCCAGTACTTC.